The sequence of this T cell receptor beta chain was determined in a study of CD8+CD57+ T cells in acquired aplastic anemia. Study summary: Healthy CD8+ samples averaged approximately 9.9 million reads.

The V gene's germline CDR1 is SGHAT and CDR2 FQNNGV. This CDR3 has 16 residues. The ends lost 3 bases at V and 0 bases at J; junction bases unmatched: 6. The template for TCR beta VDJ and CDR3 sequence profiling was genomic DNA. TCRdb re-called the reads through MiXCR, storing one row per CDR3 protein. The sample lists some 410,000 distinct CDR3 sequences; around 68% were seen once. The sequencing sample was made of sorted CD4+, CD8+, or CD8+CD57+ T cells (not recorded which) from PBMCs. The rearrangement uses TRBV11-2 and TRBJ2-3; 7 positions match TRBD2. The sequence came from a human donor in good health, serving as a control. The CDR3 bases are TGTGCCAGCAGCTTGCGGGGTAGCGGGAGCACAGATACGCAGTATTTT. It is translated as CASSLRGSGSTDTQYF.